Following are 5 T cell receptor beta chains from one sample sequenced in a study of early stage breast cancer tumors. The table came from immunoSEQ multiplex PCR; TCRdb's copy has only in-frame clones and leaves some out. The sample consists of tens of thousands of clones, roughly 80% of them appearing once. The source material was blood. These receptor sequences come from a person between 55 and 69 years old with breast cancer.

The gene calls are TRBV27 and TRBJ2-2; 9 nucleotides line up with TRBD2. The CDR3 has 16 residues. CDR1 is MNHEY and CDR2 is SMNVEV in the germline V gene (reference sequence). V was clipped by 6 bases and J by 3 bases; unmatched bases: 8. CDR3 sequence reads: CASSSGTSGYTGELFF. The CDR3 DNA reads as TGTGCCAGCAGCAGTGGAACTAGCGGGTACACCGGGGAGCTGTTTTTT.

V usage is TRBV18 and J usage is TRBJ2-3; no definite D call. The CDR3 runs to 12 residues. V was cut by 6 bases and J by 6 bases, with 10 bases left in between. Germline V gives CDR1 KGHSH, CDR2 LQKENI. DNA of the CDR3: TGTGCCAGCTCTCCTCGACGGGATACGCAGTATTTT. Encoded protein: CASSPRRDTQYF. Complete variable domain (other parts from reference TRBV18 and TRBJ2-3): NAGVMQNPRHLVRRRGQEARLRCSPMKGHSHVYWYRQLPEEGLKFMVYLQKENIIDESGMPKERFSAEFPKEGPSILRIQQVVRGDSAAYFCASSPRRDTQYFGPGTRLTVL.

V usage is TRBV9 and J usage is TRBJ1-3; a possible D gene is TRBD1 (6 bases). V dropped 0 bases and J dropped 4 bases, with 11 bases sitting between them. The germline CDR1 and CDR2 sequences are SGDLS and YYNGEE. This CDR3 is built from 15 residues. CDR3 residues: CASSVAQDRGNTIYF. CDR3 nucleotide sequence: TGTGCCAGCAGCGTAGCTCAGGACAGAGGAAACACCATATATTTT.

This clone was detected only a few times. This chain joins TRBV5-5 and TRBJ2-2, with a possible D match to TRBD1 (7 bases). V lost 4 bases and J lost 1, with 14 bases in between. Looked up from germline, CDR1 is SGHKS and CDR2 is YYEKEE (reference sequence). The CDR3 covers 16 residues. Written as DNA, the CDR3 is TGTGCCAGCAGCGGCCGGCAGGGGGGGAACACCGGGGAGCTGTTTTTT. Its protein is CASSGRQGGNTGELFF.

This clone was seen once. The chain employs TRBV7-6 and TRBJ2-7; 11 nucleotides match TRBD2. The V gene end was trimmed by 5 bases and the J gene end by 2 bases; junction bases not matched to a gene: 2. The CDR3 covers 14 residues. Germline assignment: CDR1 SGHVS and CDR2 FNYEAQ. DNA for the CDR3: TGTGCCAGCAGCCCGACTAGCGGGACCTACGAGCAGTACTTC. Residues: CASSPTSGTYEQYF.